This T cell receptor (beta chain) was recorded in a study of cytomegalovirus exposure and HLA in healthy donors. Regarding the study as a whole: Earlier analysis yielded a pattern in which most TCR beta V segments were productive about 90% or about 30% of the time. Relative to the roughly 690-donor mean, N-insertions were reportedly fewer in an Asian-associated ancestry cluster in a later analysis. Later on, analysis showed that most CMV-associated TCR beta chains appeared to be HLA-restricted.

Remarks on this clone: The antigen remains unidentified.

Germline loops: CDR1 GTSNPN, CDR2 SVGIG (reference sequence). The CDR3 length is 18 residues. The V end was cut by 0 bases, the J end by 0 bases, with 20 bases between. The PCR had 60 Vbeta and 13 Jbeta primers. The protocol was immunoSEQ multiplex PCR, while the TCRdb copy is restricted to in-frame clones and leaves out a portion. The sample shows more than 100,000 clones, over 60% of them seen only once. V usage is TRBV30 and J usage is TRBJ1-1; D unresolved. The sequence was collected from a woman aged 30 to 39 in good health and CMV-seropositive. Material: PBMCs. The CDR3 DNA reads TGTGCCTGGAGTGTTGGAGTCAGACCCTGGATCATGAACACTGAAGCTTTCTTT. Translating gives CAWSVGVRPWIMNTEAFF.